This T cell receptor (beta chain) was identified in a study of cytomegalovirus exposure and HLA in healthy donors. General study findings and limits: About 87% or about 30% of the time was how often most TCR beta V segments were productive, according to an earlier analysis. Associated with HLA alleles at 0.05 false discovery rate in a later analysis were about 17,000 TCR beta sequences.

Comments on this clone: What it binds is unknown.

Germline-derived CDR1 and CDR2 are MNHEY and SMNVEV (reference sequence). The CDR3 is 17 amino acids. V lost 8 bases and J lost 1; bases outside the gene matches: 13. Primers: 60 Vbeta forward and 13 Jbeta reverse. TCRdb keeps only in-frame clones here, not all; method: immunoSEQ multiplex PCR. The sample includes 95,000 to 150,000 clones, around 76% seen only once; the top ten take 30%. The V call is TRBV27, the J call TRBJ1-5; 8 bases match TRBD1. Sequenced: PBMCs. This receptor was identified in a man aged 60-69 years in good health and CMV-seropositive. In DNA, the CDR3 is TGTGCCAGCGGGTTGGGGTGGACAGGGCCGAGCAATCAGCCCCAGCATTTT. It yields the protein CASGLGWTGPSNQPQHF.